What follows is one T cell receptor (beta chain) and its context. Antigen: not known. This sample was included in a study of Ad26.COV2.S vaccination and SARS-CoV-2 variants. Sequencing was performed with immunoSEQ multiplex PCR; in TCRdb, only in-frame clones are kept and a portion is missing. The repertoire holds 300,000 to 400,000 clones, with approximately 84% as singletons. Broader study findings: Once vaccination had occurred, spike-specific CD8+ and CD4+ T cell responses reportedly showed substantial breadth.

This sample's treatment: 15 to 20 received Ad26.COV2.S at low or high dose, single or two shots; 5 received placebo; per-sample allocation not given. The investigators took samples on day 63 after the first vaccine or placebo injection. Here the sequenced sample was peripheral blood, taken in a trial of Ad26.COV2.S vaccine versus placebo. The sequence came from a person between 18 and 60 years old who received the Ad26.COV2.S COVID-19 vaccine or a placebo.

CDR3 bases: TGTGCCAGCAGCTTCTCTCAGGGGGAAGGGAACACTGAAGCTTTCTTT. It is translated as CASSFSQGEGNTEAFF. The chain has TRBV11-2 and TRBJ1-1; 7 nucleotides match TRBD1. This CDR3 comprises 16 residues. Germline CDR1 and CDR2: SGHAT and FQNNGV. V lost 3 bases and J lost 1; bases outside the gene matches: 8.